Listed below are T cell receptor beta chains from one sample, sequenced in a study of cytomegalovirus exposure and HLA in healthy donors. Clones were read by immunoSEQ multiplex PCR, and TCRdb kept only the in-frame ones, dropping some. The sample holds approximately 120,000 clones; 73% are singletons and the top ten take approximately 8%. Input material: PBMCs. The receptors come from a man aged 35-49 years in good health and CMV-seronegative. Each CDR3 is given with its conserved first and last residue. Fields, in order: clone size, V gene, J gene, D gene, CDR3 protein, CDR3 DNA. D genes are given only for firm matches. Only part of the rows carry a size: once, few, many, or a class if the clone is expanded.

.,TRBV7-8,TRBJ1-6,.,CASSNPGQDNSPLHF,TGTGCCAGCAGCAATCCGGGACAAGATAATTCACCCCTCCACTTT
once,TRBV19,TRBJ1-2,.,CASTTLGGEGGYTF,TGTGCCAGTACCACCCTAGGGGGGGAAGGAGGCTACACCTTC
.,TRBV29-1,TRBJ1-4,.,CSVGIGGEKLFF,TGCAGCGTGGGGATAGGGGGAGAAAAACTGTTTTTT
.,TRBV14,TRBJ1-2,TRBD1,CASSPGQGFGGYTF,TGTGCCAGCAGCCCTGGACAGGGCTTTGGTGGCTACACCTTC
.,TRBV7-9,TRBJ1-6,TRBD1,CASSSNRGENSPLHF,TGTGCCAGCAGCTCCAACAGGGGCGAAAATTCACCCCTCCACTTT
.,TRBV7-9,TRBJ2-2,TRBD1,CASSFSGGNTGELFF,TGTGCCAGCAGCTTTTCAGGGGGGAACACCGGGGAGCTGTTTTTT
.,TRBV7-8,TRBJ2-2,TRBD1,CASRRGQAVDPGELFF,TGTGCCAGCAGGAGAGGACAGGCGGTTGATCCCGGGGAGCTGTTTTTT
.,TRBV2,TRBJ1-1,.,CASSVRSETNTEAFF,TGTGCCAGCAGTGTGAGGTCCGAAACGAACACTGAAGCTTTCTTT
.,TRBV5-4,TRBJ2-1,TRBD2,CASSLGLAGDSYNEQFF,TGTGCCAGCAGCTTGGGGCTAGCGGGGGACTCCTACAATGAGCAGTTCTTC
.,TRBV29-1,TRBJ2-1,.,CSVEGREVLYNEQFF,TGCAGCGTTGAAGGCAGGGAAGTTCTTTACAATGAGCAGTTCTTC
.,TRBV6-6,TRBJ2-2,.,CASSYEVGELFF,TGTGCCAGCAGTTACGAGGTCGGGGAGCTGTTTTTT
.,TRBV10-3,TRBJ1-6,TRBD1,CAISSSTGGSPLHF,TGTGCCATCAGTTCCTCCACAGGGGGTTCACCCCTCCACTTT
few,TRBV19,TRBJ2-3,.,CASSMEKPLTHSTDTQYF,TGTGCCAGTAGTATGGAGAAACCGCTCACCCACAGCACAGATACGCAGTATTTT
.,TRBV28,TRBJ1-6,.,CASSPLGVGGNSPLHF,TGTGCCAGCAGTCCCCTGGGCGTGGGGGGGAATTCACCCCTCCACTTT
once,TRBV19,TRBJ1-6,TRBD1,CASRERQGNSPLHF,TGTGCCAGTAGGGAACGACAGGGTAATTCACCCCTCCACTTT
.,TRBV9,TRBJ2-5,TRBD2,CASSPGEGSQYF,TGTGCCAGCAGCCCGGGGGAGGGGTCCCAGTACTTC
.,TRBV27,TRBJ2-1,TRBD2,CASRGSGGVYNEQFF,TGTGCCAGCAGAGGTAGCGGGGGGGTCTACAATGAGCAGTTCTTC
.,TRBV6-5,TRBJ1-1,.,CASSYGAEGEAFF,TGTGCCAGCAGTTACGGAGCTGAAGGTGAAGCTTTCTTT
.,TRBV6-6,TRBJ1-5,.,CASTRRESQPQHF,TGTGCCAGCACCCGACGGGAAAGTCAGCCCCAGCATTTT
.,TRBV10-3,TRBJ2-7,TRBD1,CAISESGQGFGEQYF,TGTGCCATCAGTGAGTCAGGACAGGGGTTCGGGGAGCAGTACTTC
.,TRBV4-2,TRBJ2-7,.,CASSYRDTTYEQYF,TGTGCCAGCAGCTATAGGGACACCACCTACGAGCAGTACTTC
.,TRBV27,TRBJ1-1,.,CASSLSLGLSIAFF,TGTGCCAGCAGTTTATCGCTGGGACTCAGTATAGCTTTCTTT
.,TRBV4-1,TRBJ1-2,TRBD1,CASSPRRGGSGTGGADYGYTF,TGCGCCAGCAGCCCTAGAAGGGGGGGATCCGGGACAGGGGGCGCCGACTATGGCTACACCTTC
once,TRBV6-5,TRBJ1-5,.,CASSPQGFQPQHF,TGTGCCAGCAGTCCACAGGGTTTCCAGCCCCAGCATTTT
.,TRBV7-6,TRBJ2-3,.,CASSELMSTDTQYF,TGTGCCAGCAGCGAACTAATGAGCACAGATACGCAGTATTTT
.,TRBV2,TRBJ2-7,.,CASSEQGEAYEQYF,TGTGCCAGCAGTGAACAGGGTGAGGCCTACGAGCAGTACTTC
.,TRBV5-1,TRBJ2-3,TRBD2,CASSSALSGEGDTQYF,TGCGCCAGCAGCTCTGCCCTTAGCGGGGAAGGAGATACGCAGTATTTT
.,TRBV4-3,TRBJ2-4,TRBD1,CASSQGGTGSKNIQYF,TGCGCCAGCAGTCAGGGAGGGACAGGGTCCAAAAACATTCAGTACTTC
.,TRBV19,TRBJ2-5,.,CASKRDSGETQYF,TGTGCCAGTAAAAGGGACTCGGGAGAGACCCAGTACTTC
.,TRBV2,TRBJ1-6,.,CASSDLDVRGYSPLHF,TGTGCCAGCAGTGACTTGGACGTGCGGGGGTATTCACCCCTCCACTTT
few,TRBV19,TRBJ1-5,TRBD1,CASWWTGGDQPQHF,TGTGCCAGCTGGTGGACAGGGGGCGATCAGCCCCAGCATTTT
.,TRBV6-6,TRBJ1-4,.,CASADPHGPGGELFF,TGTGCCAGCGCCGACCCGCACGGGCCTGGCGGGGAACTGTTTTTT
.,TRBV5-1,TRBJ1-1,TRBD1,CASSKGQGNTEAFF,TGCGCCAGCAGCAAGGGACAGGGGAACACTGAAGCTTTCTTT
.,TRBV14,TRBJ2-7,.,CASSQTLYEQYF,TGTGCCAGCAGCCAGACACTCTACGAGCAGTACTTC
.,TRBV27,TRBJ2-4,TRBD1,CASSFPFTGTEIKNIQYF,TGTGCCAGCAGTTTTCCATTCACCGGGACAGAAATCAAAAACATTCAGTACTTC
.,TRBV5-6,TRBJ1-2,.,CASSPLRGEGYTF,TGTGCCAGCAGTCCTCTCAGGGGCGAAGGCTACACCTTC
few,TRBV9,TRBJ1-1,.,CASSREQGEAFF,TGTGCCAGCAGTCGCGAACAGGGTGAAGCTTTCTTT
few,TRBV5-1,TRBJ2-6,TRBD1,CASSQKGQGAHPGANVLTF,TGCGCCAGCAGCCAAAAGGGACAGGGGGCGCATCCTGGGGCCAACGTCCTGACTTTC
.,TRBV29-1,TRBJ2-1,TRBD1,CSVEDASPGQVSSYNEQFF,TGCAGCGTTGAAGATGCATCCCCGGGACAGGTTAGCTCCTACAATGAGCAGTTCTTC
.,TRBV7-2,TRBJ1-5,TRBD1,CASSLGQGAQPQHF,TGTGCCAGCAGCTTAGGACAGGGGGCTCAGCCCCAGCATTTT
.,TRBV29-1,TRBJ2-7,.,CSATWAGTYEQYF,TGCAGCGCCACTTGGGCAGGAACCTACGAGCAGTACTTC
.,TRBV19,TRBJ1-4,.,CASSTPQWFDEKLFF,TGTGCCAGTAGTACGCCACAGTGGTTCGATGAAAAACTGTTTTTT
.,TRBV5-1,TRBJ2-7,TRBD2,CASSSSAWGTSGTSYEQYF,TGCGCCAGCAGCTCATCCGCCTGGGGGACTAGCGGGACCTCCTACGAGCAGTACTTC
.,TRBV30,TRBJ1-4,TRBD1,CAWGTGEKLFF,TGTGCCTGGGGGACAGGGGAAAAACTGTTTTTT
.,TRBV9,TRBJ2-7,.,CASSALRGSEQYF,TGTGCCAGCAGCGCCCTAAGGGGGAGCGAGCAGTACTTC
.,TRBV10-3,TRBJ2-3,TRBD1,CAIRHNRGSTDTQYF,TGTGCCATCAGGCATAACAGGGGAAGCACAGATACGCAGTATTTT
.,TRBV6-1,TRBJ2-3,TRBD1,CASKTGKSTDTQYF,TGTGCCAGCAAGACAGGGAAGAGCACAGATACGCAGTATTTT
.,TRBV9,TRBJ2-1,TRBD2,CASSPMGGSGGSYNEQFF,TGTGCCAGCAGCCCCATGGGGGGTAGCGGGGGGTCCTACAATGAGCAGTTCTTC
.,TRBV5-6,TRBJ1-3,.,CASSFVKGGRPGNTIYF,TGTGCCAGCAGCTTTGTGAAGGGAGGGAGGCCTGGAAACACCATATATTTT
once,TRBV28,TRBJ2-7,.,CASSLGRTYEQYF,TGTGCCAGCAGTTTGGGCAGGACCTACGAGCAGTACTTC
.,TRBV4-1,TRBJ2-7,TRBD1,CASSHYPGQGEQYF,TGCGCCAGCAGCCATTATCCGGGACAGGGGGAGCAGTACTTC
few,TRBV30,TRBJ1-6,TRBD1,CAWSAQGANSPLHF,TGTGCCTGGAGTGCACAGGGGGCTAATTCACCCCTCCACTTT
once,TRBV29-1,TRBJ1-2,.,CSVPRSPRDGYTF,TGCAGCGTACCCAGGTCCCCCAGGGATGGCTACACCTTC
.,TRBV27,TRBJ2-7,.,CASGLGVPYEQYF,TGTGCCAGCGGATTAGGAGTACCCTACGAGCAGTACTTC
.,TRBV9,TRBJ2-1,TRBD1,CASSLDRESSNEQFF,TGTGCCAGCAGCCTCGACAGGGAGAGTTCGAATGAGCAGTTCTTC
.,TRBV7-2,TRBJ2-5,.,CASRSPTEIQETQYF,TGTGCCAGCAGAAGCCCCACGGAGATACAAGAGACCCAGTACTTC
.,TRBV2,TRBJ2-5,TRBD1,CASRDLPGGVQETQYF,TGTGCCAGCAGGGATCTCCCAGGGGGTGTCCAAGAGACCCAGTACTTC
.,TRBV14,TRBJ2-1,TRBD2,CASSQVFGLAGYNEQFF,TGTGCCAGCAGCCAAGTATTTGGGCTAGCGGGATACAATGAGCAGTTCTTC
.,TRBV5-4,TRBJ2-5,TRBD1,CASSFPDRGATQYF,TGTGCCAGCAGCTTCCCGGACAGGGGGGCGACCCAGTACTTC
few,TRBV29-1,TRBJ2-6,TRBD1,CSVWDSNSGANVLTF,TGCAGCGTTTGGGACAGCAACTCTGGGGCCAACGTCCTGACTTTC